The T cell receptor beta chain described here comes from a study of cytomegalovirus exposure and HLA in healthy donors. PCR was performed using 60 Vbeta and 13 Jbeta primers. Libraries were prepared by immunoSEQ multiplex PCR; TCRdb keeps only in-frame clonotypes and omits some of them. The table includes around 98,000 clones, approximately 70% detected once. The V gene's germline CDR1 is LNHDA and CDR2 SQIVND (reference sequence). V gave up 5 bases and J gave up 7 bases; unmatched junction bases: 10. The CDR3 covers 15 residues. This TCR derives from a man aged 50 to 60 in good health and CMV-seronegative. Sequences were obtained from PBMCs. The chain is built from TRBV19 and TRBJ2-4; 8 nucleotides align to TRBD1. CDR3 loop: CASSPSRGPGNIQYF. The DNA for the CDR3 is TGTGCCAGTAGTCCGAGCAGGGGGCCGGGGAACATTCAGTACTTC.